The present entry profiles one T cell receptor (beta chain) with its context. Some clones are missing from TCRdb's copy, which holds only in-frame ones; the method was immunoSEQ multiplex PCR. The table has around 190,000 clones, more than 70% seen once. Germline lookup yields CDR1 LNHDA and CDR2 SQIVND (reference sequence). This CDR3 is built from 12 residues. Trimming cost V 6 bases and J 7 bases; bases outside gene matches: 4. The sample belongs to a study of blood T cell repertoires in COVID-19. For the study at large: The United States, Italy and Spain provided the acute and convalescent COVID-19 samples. Sources were T cells, B-cell-depleted T cells, or PBMCs; the material itself was cDNA or gDNA.

This clonotype was obtained from a man aged 18 to 30 with active or convalescent COVID-19. The chain carries TRBV19 and TRBJ2-5; 8 positions match TRBD1. Sequenced input: peripheral blood. The CDR3 DNA is TGTGCCAGTAGCTCAGGGGGCGGGACCCAGTACTTC. Translation: CASSSGGGTQYF.